Only a few counts were recorded for the clone carrying this T cell receptor beta chain. What it recognizes is unknown. This sample stems from a study of T-cell reconstitution after alpha-beta-depleted transplantation in children. Study-wide findings and caveats: A year post-transplant, T-cell counts and diversity derived mostly from newly produced T cells.

This CDR3 is 15 amino acids long. Germline-derived CDR1 and CDR2 are SGHRS and YFSETQ. V lost 3 bases to trimming and J lost 1 base, with 11 bases between them. A TCRbeta library incorporating unique molecular identifiers was prepared. TCRdb reprocessed the PCR reads via MiXCR and lists one record per CDR3 protein. This sample carries around 440,000 distinct CDR3 sequences, 15% to 20% of them seen once, and the ten largest clones take just under 30%. The origin of this receptor is a boy in the first two years of life who had a stem cell transplant for Wiskott-Aldrich syndrome, so the T cells may come from the graft donor. This sample comprised PBMCs, mostly from graft donor cells, obtained 360 days after TCRalphabeta/CD19-depleted stem cell transplant. V and J are TRBV5-1 and TRBJ1-5, with D unclear. In nucleotides, the CDR3 is TGCGCCAGCAGCTGGGCGGGAGGCAGCAATCAGCCCCAGCATTTT. Protein: CASSWAGGSNQPQHF.